The present entry profiles one T cell receptor (beta chain) with its context. No cognate antigen has been identified for it. Base quality data are lacking; no much larger clone is found one base away. Whole blood was collected in K2EDTA tubes by collaborating institutions according to the institutions' own protocols. For TCRbeta analysis, collaborator samples were shipped as frozen whole blood, as isolated PBMCs, or as DNA extracted from either sample type. TCRbeta CDR3 regions were amplified from genomic DNA by means of the immunoSEQ Assay, a bias-controlled multiplex PCR. As for the authors' bioinformatics: Within the assay, amplification of reference gene primers was used to estimate how many nucleated cells each sample contained. To quantify the absolute abundance of each unique TCRbeta CDR3 rearrangement, sequence reads were collapsed and filtered. For each sample, productive Simpson clonality was calculated by taking the square root of Simpson's diversity index across productive rearrangements. In its TCRdb copy, this immuneACCESS table keeps in-frame sequences only and misses some clones. Where compared with another copy, unresolved V genes explain less than half of these, and the others have no known cause. The V and J calls and clone size are taken from that table; D and trimming were inferred from the DNA. The sample contains 110,000 to 150,000 clones, more than 65% of them found a single time. Of the sample, less than 5.5% is held by the ten largest clones.

Trimming leaves V shorter by 2 bases and J shorter by 4 bases, with the junction holding 6 bases beyond the gene matches. CDR1 is given as SGHTS and CDR2 as YDEGEE, both from the germline V gene. Taken from cysteine to phenylalanine, the CDR3 has 14 residues. The CDR3 DNA has 42 bases and is translated from base 1. These data originate in a study of blood T cell repertoires in COVID-19 (dated by TCRdb to 2019 to 2021). Concerning the study at large: The collaborator samples originated in the United States, Italy and Spain and spanned the acute and convalescent phases of COVID-19. The prospective study material was composed of cDNA or gDNA derived from T cells, B-cell-depleted T cells, or PBMCs. Deeply sampled blood TCRbeta repertoires from subjects exposed to, actively infected with, or recovered from COVID-19 were included in the dataset. The repertoires were released in a freely available public database meant as a resource for research on the immune response to SARS-CoV-2. The samples were drawn from two sources: the first 160 participants of the ongoing ImmuneRACE study, and 1,000 to 1,500 subjects contributed by 6 global collaborators. Sample metadata almost always included a de-identified subject ID, COVID-19 status, age in years and sex. HLA class I and class II types, where available, came from metadata supplied by the sample provider rather than from assay-based typing. Study-wide findings and limitations: Clinical and demographic metadata were provided uncurated, with the amount varying by source and participant.

The TCR originated in a man in his 60s with acute or convalescent COVID-19. The sample was peripheral blood. The rearranged segments are TRBV5-8 and TRBJ2-7; 7 central nucleotides agree with TRBD2. The encoded CDR3 is CASSLAGNLYEQYF. The nucleotide sequence is given as TGTGCCAGCAGCTTAGCGGGGAACCTTTACGAGCAGTACTTC. The CDR3, completed at both ends by the reference TRBV5-8 and TRBJ2-7 genes, gives the full variable domain EAGVTQSPTHLIKTRGQQATLRCSPISGHTSVYWYQQALGLGLQFLLWYDEGEERNRGNFPPRFSGRQFPNYSSELNVNALELEDSALYLCASSLAGNLYEQYFGPGTRLTVT.